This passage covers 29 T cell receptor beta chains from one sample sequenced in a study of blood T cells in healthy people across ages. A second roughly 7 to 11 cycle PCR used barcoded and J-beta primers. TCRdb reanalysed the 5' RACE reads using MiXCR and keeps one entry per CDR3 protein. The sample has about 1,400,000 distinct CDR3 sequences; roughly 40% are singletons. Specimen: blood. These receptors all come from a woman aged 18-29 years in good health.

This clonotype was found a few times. In DNA form, the CDR3 reads TGTGCCAGCAGTCGGCAGAGGGGTGAAAAACTGTTTTTT. It codes for CASSRQRGEKLFF. V gene TRBV28 combines with J gene TRBJ1-4; D is possibly TRBD1 (5 bases). With 5 bases removed from V and 7 bases from J, the gap between germline ends came to 11 bases. The germline gives CDR1 MDHEN, CDR2 SYDVKM. The CDR3 sequence is 13 residues long.

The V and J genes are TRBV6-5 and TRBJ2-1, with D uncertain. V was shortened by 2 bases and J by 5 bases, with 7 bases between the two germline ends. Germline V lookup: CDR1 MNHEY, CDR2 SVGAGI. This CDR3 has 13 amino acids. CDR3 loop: CASSYSYDNEQFF. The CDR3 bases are TGTGCCAGCAGTTACAGTTATGACAATGAGCAGTTCTTC.

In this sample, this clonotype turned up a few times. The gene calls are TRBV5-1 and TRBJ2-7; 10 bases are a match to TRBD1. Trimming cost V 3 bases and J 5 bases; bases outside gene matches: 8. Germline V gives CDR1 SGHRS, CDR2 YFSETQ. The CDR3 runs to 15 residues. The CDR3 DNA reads TGCGCCAGCAGCTCCTGGACAGGGGGTTTCGACGAGCAGTACTTC. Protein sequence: CASSSWTGGFDEQYF. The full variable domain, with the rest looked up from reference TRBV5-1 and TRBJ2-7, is KAGVTQTPRYLIKTRGQQVTLSCSPISGHRSVSWYQQTPGQGLQFLFEYFSETQRNKGNFPGRFSGRQFSNSRSEMNVSTLELGDSALYLCASSSWTGGFDEQYFGPGTRLTVT.

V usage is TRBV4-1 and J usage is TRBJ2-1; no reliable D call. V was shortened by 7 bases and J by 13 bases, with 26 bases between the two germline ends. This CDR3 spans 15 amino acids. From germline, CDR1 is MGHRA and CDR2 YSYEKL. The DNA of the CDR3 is TGCGCCAGCAATCCCACGGGCAGCCTTTTAGAGACCCAGTTCTTC. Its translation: CASNPTGSLLETQFF.

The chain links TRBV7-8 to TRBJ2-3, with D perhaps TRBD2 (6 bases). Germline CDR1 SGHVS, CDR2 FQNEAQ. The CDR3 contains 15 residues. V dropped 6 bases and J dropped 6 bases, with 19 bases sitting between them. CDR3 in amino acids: CASRTGLQSSDTQYF. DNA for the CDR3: TGTGCCAGCAGAACGGGACTCCAGAGTTCGGATACGCAGTATTTT.

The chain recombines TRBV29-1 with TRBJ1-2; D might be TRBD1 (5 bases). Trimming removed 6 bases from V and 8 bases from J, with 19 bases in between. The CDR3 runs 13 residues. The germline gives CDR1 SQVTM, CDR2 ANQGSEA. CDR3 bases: TGCAGCGTCCTCCCCGAGGCAGGGAGGGGCTACACCTTC. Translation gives CSVLPEAGRGYTF.

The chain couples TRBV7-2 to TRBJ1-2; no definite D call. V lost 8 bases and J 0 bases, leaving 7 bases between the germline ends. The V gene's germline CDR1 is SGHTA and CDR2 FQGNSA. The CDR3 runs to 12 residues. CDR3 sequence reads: CASAGANYGYTF. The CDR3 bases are TGTGCCAGCGCCGGGGCTAACTATGGCTACACCTTC. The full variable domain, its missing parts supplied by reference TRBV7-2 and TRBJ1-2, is GAGVSQSPSNKVTEKGKDVELRCDPISGHTALYWYRQSLGQGLEFLIYFQGNSAPDKSGLPSDRFSAERTGGSVSTLTIQRTQQEDSAVYLCASAGANYGYTFGSGTRLTVV.

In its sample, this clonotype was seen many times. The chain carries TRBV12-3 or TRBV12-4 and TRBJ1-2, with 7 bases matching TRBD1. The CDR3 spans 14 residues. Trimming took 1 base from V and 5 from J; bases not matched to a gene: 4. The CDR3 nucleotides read TGTGCCAGCAGTTTAGTCGGGACAGTATATGGCTACACCTTC. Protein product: CASSLVGTVYGYTF.

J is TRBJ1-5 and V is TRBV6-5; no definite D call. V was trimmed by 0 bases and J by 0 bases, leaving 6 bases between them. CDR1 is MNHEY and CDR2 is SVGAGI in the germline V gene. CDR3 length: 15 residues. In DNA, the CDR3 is TGTGCCAGCAGTTACTCCGGCTATAGCAATCAGCCCCAGCATTTT. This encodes CASSYSGYSNQPQHF.

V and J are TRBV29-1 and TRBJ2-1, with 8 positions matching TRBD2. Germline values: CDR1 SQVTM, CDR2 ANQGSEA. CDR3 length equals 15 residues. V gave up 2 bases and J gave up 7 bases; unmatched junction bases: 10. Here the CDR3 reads CSVEPSSGRGNEQFF. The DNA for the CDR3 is TGCAGCGTTGAACCTTCTAGCGGGCGTGGAAATGAGCAGTTCTTC.

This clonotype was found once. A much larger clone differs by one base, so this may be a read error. CDR3 region: CSAKRELDYNEQYF. The CDR3 coding sequence is TGCAGCGCTAAGCGGGAGTTGGACTACAATGAGCAGTACTTC. V gene TRBV29-1 combines with J gene TRBJ2-5, with 8 positions matching TRBD2. Trimming removed 7 bases from V and 11 bases from J; junction bases left unmatched: 18. CDR1 is SQVTM, CDR2 ANQGSEA, per germline. This CDR3 spans 14 amino acids. The complete variable domain, with remaining parts taken from reference TRBV29-1 and TRBJ2-5, reads SAVISQKPSRDICQRGTSLTIQCQVDSQVTMMFWYRQQPGQSLTLIATANQGSEATYESGFVIDKFPISRPNLTFSTLTVSNMSPEDSSIYLCSAKRELDYNEQYFGPGTRLLVL.

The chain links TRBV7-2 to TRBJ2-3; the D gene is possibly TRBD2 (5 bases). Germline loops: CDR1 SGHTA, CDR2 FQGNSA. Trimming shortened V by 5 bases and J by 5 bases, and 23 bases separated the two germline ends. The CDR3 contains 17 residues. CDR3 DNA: TGTGCCAGCAGCCTGCCGGCGGGCAAGCCTTCCATAGATACGCAGTATTTT. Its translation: CASSLPAGKPSIDTQYF.

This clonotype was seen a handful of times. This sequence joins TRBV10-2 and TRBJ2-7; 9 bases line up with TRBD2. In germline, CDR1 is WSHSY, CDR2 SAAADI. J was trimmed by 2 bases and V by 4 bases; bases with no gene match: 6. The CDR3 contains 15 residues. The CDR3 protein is CASSGQGLATYEQYF. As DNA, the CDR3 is TGCGCCAGCAGTGGTCAGGGACTAGCCACCTACGAGCAGTACTTC.

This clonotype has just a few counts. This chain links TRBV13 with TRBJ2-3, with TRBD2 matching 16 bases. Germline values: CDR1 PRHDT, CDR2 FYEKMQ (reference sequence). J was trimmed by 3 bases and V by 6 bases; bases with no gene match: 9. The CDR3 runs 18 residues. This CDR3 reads CASSQVVGLAGGTDTQYF. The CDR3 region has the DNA TGTGCCAGCAGTCAAGTTGTGGGACTAGCGGGAGGGACAGATACGCAGTATTTT.

This CDR3 is CAINQKEGRVEAFF. The CDR3 coding sequence is TGTGCCATCAACCAGAAGGAAGGTAGGGTCGAAGCTTTCTTT. The chain carries TRBV10-3 and TRBJ1-1; D gene ambiguous. The CDR3 covers 14 residues. The V end was cut by 7 bases, the J end by 8 bases, with 20 bases between. Germline V lookup: CDR1 ENHRY, CDR2 SYGVKD.

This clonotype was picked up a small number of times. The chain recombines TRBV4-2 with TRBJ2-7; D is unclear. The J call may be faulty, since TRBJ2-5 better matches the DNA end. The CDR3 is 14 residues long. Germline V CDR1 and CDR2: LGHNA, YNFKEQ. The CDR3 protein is CASSQEAQTETQYF. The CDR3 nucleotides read TGTGCCAGCAGCCAAGAAGCCCAGACTGAGACCCAGTACTTC.

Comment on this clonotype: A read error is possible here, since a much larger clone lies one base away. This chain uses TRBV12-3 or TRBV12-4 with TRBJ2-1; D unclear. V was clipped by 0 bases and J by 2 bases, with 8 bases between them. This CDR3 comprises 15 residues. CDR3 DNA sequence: TGTGCCAGCAGTTTAGCGAGACGGGCCTACAATGAGCAGTTCTTC. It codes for CASSLARRAYNEQFF.

In DNA, the CDR3 is TGCAGTGCTAGAGATCCGGGACTAGCGGACAATGAGCAGTTCTTC. The encoded protein is CSARDPGLADNEQFF. The chain combines TRBV20-1 with TRBJ2-1; 11 nucleotides align to TRBD2. This CDR3 is built from 15 residues. Trimming took 0 bases from V and 5 from J; bases not matched to a gene: 3. Germline CDR1 and CDR2: DFQATT and SNEGSKA (reference sequence).

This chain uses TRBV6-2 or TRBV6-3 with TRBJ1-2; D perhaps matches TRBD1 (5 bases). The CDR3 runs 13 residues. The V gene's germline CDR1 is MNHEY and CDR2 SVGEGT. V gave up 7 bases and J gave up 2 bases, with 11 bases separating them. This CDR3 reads CASIRPGNYGYTF. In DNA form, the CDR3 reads TGTGCCAGCATTCGCCCAGGGAACTATGGCTACACCTTC.

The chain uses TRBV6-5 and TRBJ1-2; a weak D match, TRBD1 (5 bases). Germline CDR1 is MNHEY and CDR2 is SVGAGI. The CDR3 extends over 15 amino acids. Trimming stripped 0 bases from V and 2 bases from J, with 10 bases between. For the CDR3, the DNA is TGTGCCAGCAGTTACTCTGGGGGATCGAACTATGGCTACACCTTC. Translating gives CASSYSGGSNYGYTF.

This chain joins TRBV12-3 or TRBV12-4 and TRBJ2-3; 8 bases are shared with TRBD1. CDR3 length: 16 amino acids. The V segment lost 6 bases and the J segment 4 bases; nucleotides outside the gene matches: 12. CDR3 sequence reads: CASSRPTGGSSDTQYF. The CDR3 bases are TGTGCCAGCAGCCGCCCAACAGGGGGTAGTTCAGATACGCAGTATTTT.

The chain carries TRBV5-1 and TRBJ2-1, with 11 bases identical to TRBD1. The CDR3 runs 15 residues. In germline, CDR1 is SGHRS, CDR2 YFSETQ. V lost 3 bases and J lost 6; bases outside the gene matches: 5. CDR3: CASSSYGTGGNEQFF. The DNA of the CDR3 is TGCGCCAGCAGCTCCTACGGGACAGGGGGCAATGAGCAGTTCTTC.

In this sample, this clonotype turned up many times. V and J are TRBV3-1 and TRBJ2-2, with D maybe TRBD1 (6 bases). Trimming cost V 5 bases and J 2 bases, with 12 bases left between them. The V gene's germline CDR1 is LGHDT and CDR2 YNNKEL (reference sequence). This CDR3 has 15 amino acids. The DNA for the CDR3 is TGTGCCAGCAGCAAACAGGACAGAAACACCGGGGAGCTGTTTTTT. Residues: CASSKQDRNTGELFF. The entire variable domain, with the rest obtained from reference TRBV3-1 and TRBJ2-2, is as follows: DTAVSQTPKYLVTQMGNDKSIKCEQNLGHDTMYWYKQDSKKFLKIMFSYNNKELIINETVPNRFSPKSPDKAHLNLHINSLELGDSAVYFCASSKQDRNTGELFFGEGSRLTVL.

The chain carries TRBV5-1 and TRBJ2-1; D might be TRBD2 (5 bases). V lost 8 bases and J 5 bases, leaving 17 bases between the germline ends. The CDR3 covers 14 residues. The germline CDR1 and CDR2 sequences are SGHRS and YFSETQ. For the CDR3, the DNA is TGCGCCAGTAGCGTGCTAGGGTTAGACAATGAGCAGTTCTTC. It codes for CASSVLGLDNEQFF.

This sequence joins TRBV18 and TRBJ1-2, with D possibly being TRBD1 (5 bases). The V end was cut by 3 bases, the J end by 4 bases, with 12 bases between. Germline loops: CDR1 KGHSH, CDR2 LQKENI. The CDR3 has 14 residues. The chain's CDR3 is CASSPPDTTYGYTF. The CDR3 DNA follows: TGTGCCAGCTCACCCCCGGACACCACCTATGGCTACACCTTC.

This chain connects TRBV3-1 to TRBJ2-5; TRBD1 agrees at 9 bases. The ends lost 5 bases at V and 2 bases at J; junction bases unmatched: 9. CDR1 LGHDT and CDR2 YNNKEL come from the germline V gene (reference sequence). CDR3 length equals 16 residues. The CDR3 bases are TGTGCCAGCAGCTCCTTACAGGGGGCCGTACAAGAGACCCAGTACTTC. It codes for CASSSLQGAVQETQYF.

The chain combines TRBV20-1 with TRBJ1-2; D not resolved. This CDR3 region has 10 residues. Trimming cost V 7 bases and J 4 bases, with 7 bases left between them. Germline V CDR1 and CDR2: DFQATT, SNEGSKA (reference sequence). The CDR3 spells CSVALYGYTF. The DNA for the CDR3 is TGCAGTGTGGCGCTCTATGGCTACACCTTC.

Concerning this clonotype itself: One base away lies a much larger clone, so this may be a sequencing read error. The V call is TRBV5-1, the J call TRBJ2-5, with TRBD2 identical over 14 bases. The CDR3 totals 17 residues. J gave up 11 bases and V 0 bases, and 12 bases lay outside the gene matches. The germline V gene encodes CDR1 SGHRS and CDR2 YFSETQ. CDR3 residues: CASSLEWGTSGSTEQYF. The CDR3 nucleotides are TGCGCCAGCAGCTTGGAGTGGGGGACTAGCGGGAGTACTGAGCAGTACTTC.

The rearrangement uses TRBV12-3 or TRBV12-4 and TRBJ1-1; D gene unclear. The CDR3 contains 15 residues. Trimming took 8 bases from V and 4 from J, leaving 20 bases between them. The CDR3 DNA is TGTGCCAGCCGGACGGGCGGAACAAAGGGCACTGAAGCTTTCTTT. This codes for CASRTGGTKGTEAFF.